Reported below is one T cell receptor beta chain. Healthy Caucasian individuals from Russia aged about 6 to 90 served as donors. There were at least 5.5 micrograms of total RNA extracted from every sample. These data are taken from a study of blood T cells in healthy people across ages. A second roughly 6 to 12 cycle PCR used barcoded and J-beta primers. Each sample provided no less than 2.5 million CDR3-containing paired-end reads. TCRdb called the 5' RACE reads again in MiXCR, with one record for every CDR3 protein. The sample yields fewer than 900,000 distinct CDR3 sequences, roughly 43% seen once. Sequenced material: blood. This TCR derives from a woman aged 55-70 years in good health.

The CDR3 DNA is TGTGCCAGCAGCCAAGACGGGACAGGGGCCCGCAATGAGCAGTTCTTC. Protein product: CASSQDGTGARNEQFF. This chain joins TRBV4-2 and TRBJ2-1, with 10 bases that match TRBD1. The V segment lost 0 bases and the J segment 6 bases; nucleotides outside the gene matches: 5. Germline CDR1 is LGHNA and CDR2 is YNFKEQ. This CDR3 spans 16 amino acids.